This TCR beta chain derives from a study of early T cells in non-severe SARS-CoV-2 infection. This clonotype was seen at least ten times. This CDR3 contains 13 residues. V lost 1 base to trimming and J lost 2 bases, with 8 bases between them. The V gene's germline CDR1 is DFQATT and CDR2 SNEGSKA (reference sequence). MiXCR was run by TCRdb on the 5' RACE reads, yielding one entry per CDR3 protein. The sample has tens of thousands of distinct CDR3 sequences, 9% to 15% seen once. The gene calls are TRBV20-1 and TRBJ1-1; no reliable D call. The sequenced sample was whole blood. This receptor was taken from an adult who was a healthcare worker with PCR-confirmed SARS-CoV-2 infection or an uninfected control (not recorded which). CDR3 coding DNA: TGCAGTGCTAGAGCCGACCTAAACACTGAAGCTTTCTTT. This codes for CSARADLNTEAFF.